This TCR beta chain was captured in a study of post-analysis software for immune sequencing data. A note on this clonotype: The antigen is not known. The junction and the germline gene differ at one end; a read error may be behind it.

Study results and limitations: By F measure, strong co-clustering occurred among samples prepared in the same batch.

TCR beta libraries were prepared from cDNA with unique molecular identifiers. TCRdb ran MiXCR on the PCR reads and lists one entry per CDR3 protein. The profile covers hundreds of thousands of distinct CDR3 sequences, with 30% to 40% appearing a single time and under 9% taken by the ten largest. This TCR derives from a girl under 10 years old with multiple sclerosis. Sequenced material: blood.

The CDR3 DNA follows: TGTTCCAGCAGCTTAGACAGGGGGAATGAAAAACTGTTTTTT. This encodes CSSSLDRGNEKLFF. The chain recombines TRBV5-8 with TRBJ1-4, with 9 bases identical to TRBD1. The CDR3 sequence is 14 residues long. From germline, CDR1 is SGHTS and CDR2 YDEGEE.